The 11 T cell receptor beta chains listed next were all sequenced from one sample in a study of blood T cell repertoires in COVID-19. The table came from immunoSEQ multiplex PCR; TCRdb's copy has only in-frame clones and leaves some out. The sample lists about 140,000 clones; roughly 84% were seen once. Sequences were obtained from peripheral blood. The origin of the receptors is a human donor with acute or convalescent COVID-19. The donor label of this sample is uncertain.

This clone has just one count. The chain has TRBV7-2 and TRBJ2-1; TRBD2 aligns across 8 bases. CDR1 is SGHTA, CDR2 FQGNSA, per germline. The CDR3 sequence is 16 residues long. The junction had 10 bases not matched to a gene; V was cut back by 4 bases and J by 5 bases. CDR3 sequence (DNA): TGTGCCAGCAGCTCCGTTGGATTAGCGGGGAACAATGAGCAGTTCTTC. Its translation: CASSSVGLAGNNEQFF.

This chain connects TRBV5-1 to TRBJ2-7, with 7 bases fitting TRBD2. J was trimmed by 0 bases and V by 6 bases; bases with no gene match: 30. The germline CDR1 and CDR2 sequences are SGHRS and YFSETQ. The CDR3 is made up of 22 amino acids. As DNA, the CDR3 is TGCGCCAGCATTACTCGGACCCAAGCTGGGCGGGAGAAAGAGCCCGGCTCCTACGAGCAGTACGTC. It is translated as CASITRTQAGREKEPGSYEQYV.

The chain carries TRBV12-3 or TRBV12-4 and TRBJ1-4, with TRBD1 as a possible D gene (5 bases). The CDR3 has 13 amino acids. Between the trimmed V and J ends, which lost 5 bases and 7 bases, there was a span of 11 bases. CDR3 DNA sequence: TGTGCCAGCAGTCTCGGGGGGATTGAAAAACTGTTTTTT. This sequence encodes CASSLGGIEKLFF.

The CDR3 nucleotides are TGTGCCAGCAGACAATTTACAGGGGGGGGCTACACCTTC. Protein product: CASRQFTGGGYTF. The chain combines TRBV6-5 with TRBJ1-2; 8 bases are a match to TRBD1. Germline CDR1 reads MNHEY; CDR2 reads SVGAGI. This CDR3 spans 13 amino acids. Germline trimming cut 6 bases from V and 8 bases from J; bases unmatched to any gene: 8.

On this clone itself: Other DNA sequences of this sample code for an identical CDR3. J is TRBJ1-5 and V is TRBV19; possible D gene TRBD1, 5 bases. Germline V lookup: CDR1 LNHDA, CDR2 SQIVND (reference sequence). CDR3 length: 14 residues. The V gene lost 3 bases and the J gene lost 2 bases, with 8 bases spanning the gap. The chain's CDR3 is CASSILTGNQPQHF. Here the CDR3 DNA reads TGTGCCAGTAGTATCCTGACAGGCAATCAGCCCCAGCATTTT.

This clone was seen a few times. CDR3 in DNA: TGCGCCAGCAGCTTTGAGGACTCCACTGAAGCTTTCTTT. It specifies CASSFEDSTEAFF. This chain uses TRBV5-1 with TRBJ1-1; D call uncertain. Germline CDR1 SGHRS, CDR2 YFSETQ. With 2 bases removed from V and 4 bases from J, the gap between germline ends came to 9 bases. The CDR3 covers 13 residues.

This clone was seen once. The rearrangement joins TRBV2 to TRBJ1-2, with D possibly matching TRBD1 (6 bases). The length of the CDR3 is 15 residues. With 1 base removed from V and 5 bases from J, the gap between germline ends came to 14 bases. The germline V gene encodes CDR1 SNHLY and CDR2 FYNNEI. CDR3 loop: CASSEGGGRRYGYTF. CDR3 sequence (DNA): TGTGCCAGCAGTGAAGGCGGGGGGCGAAGGTATGGCTACACCTTC.

The chain has TRBV5-1 and TRBJ1-1; 7 bases map to TRBD1. The CDR3 length is 15 residues. The ends lost 4 bases at V and 0 bases at J; junction bases unmatched: 6. The germline gives CDR1 SGHRS, CDR2 YFSETQ. CDR3 loop: CASSLTDRMNTEAFF. As DNA, the CDR3 is TGCGCCAGCAGCCTGACGGACAGGATGAACACTGAAGCTTTCTTT.

The chain links TRBV19 to TRBJ2-3; 12 bases match TRBD2. CDR3 length: 16 residues. V trimming: 5 bases; J trimming: 6 bases; junction bases outside the gene matches: 9. Germline CDR1 and CDR2: LNHDA and SQIVND (reference sequence). The CDR3 nucleotides read TGTGCCAGTAGTTTGGGACTAGCGGGTCCAGAGGATACGCAGTATTTT. Protein: CASSLGLAGPEDTQYF.

The rearrangement uses TRBV18 and TRBJ2-5, with TRBD1 matching 7 bases. The CDR3 has 16 residues. Germline V lookup: CDR1 KGHSH, CDR2 LQKENI. Trimming at V came to 3 bases and at J to 5 bases, leaving 12 bases not matched to a gene. DNA of the CDR3: TGTGCCAGCTCACCCGGAGACAGGGAACACAAGGAGACCCAGTACTTC. It is translated as CASSPGDREHKETQYF.

This sequence joins TRBV5-8 and TRBJ2-2; 14 bases align to TRBD2. This CDR3 has 20 amino acids. Germline values: CDR1 SGHTS, CDR2 YDEGEE. V shed 0 bases and J 0 bases; nucleotides not matched to a gene: 7. In DNA form, the CDR3 reads TGTGCCAGCAGCTTGGCCGGGACTAGCGGGGGCCGGACGAACACCGGGGAGCTGTTTTTT. This sequence encodes CASSLAGTSGGRTNTGELFF.